This T cell receptor (beta chain) was identified in a study of CD8 T cells in ankylosing spondylitis. Points from the study as a whole: In peripheral blood, disease-linked CD8+ clones occurred at relatively low frequencies. Certain motif variants had earlier been reported in reactive arthritis synovial fluid and blood. In ankylosing spondylitis patients, matched synovial fluid reportedly showed significant enrichment of disease-linked clones. It appeared that ankylosing spondylitis blood was characterized by a TCR beta motif of eight highly homologous variants.

This clonotype was picked up a small number of times. The antigen is unknown. V trimming: 2 bases; J trimming: 7 bases; junction bases outside the gene matches: 11. Germline-derived CDR1 and CDR2 are MNHEY and SVGAGI. This CDR3 spans 16 amino acids. With molecular barcodes, quantitative 5'-RACE was used to make the TCR beta libraries. TCRdb redid the calling of the 5' RACE reads with MiXCR, one entry per CDR3 protein. The data hold 700,000 to 850,000 distinct CDR3 sequences, with 12% observed a single time. The J gene is TRBJ2-1, the V gene TRBV6-5; 7 bases are a match to TRBD2. Specimen: blood, either unsorted or a sorted T cell fraction (not recorded which). This TCR came from a male donor with ankylosing spondylitis. CDR3 sequence (DNA): TGTGCCAGCAGTTACCCTGTTGGGAGCGGGGAAAATGAGCAGTTCTTC. Translated: CASSYPVGSGENEQFF.